The entry that follows covers one TCR beta chain sequence. Its cognate antigen is unknown. TCRdb's table, derived via immunoSEQ multiplex PCR, lists solely in-frame clones and lacks some. Here the sample spans roughly 55,000 clones, around 92% being singletons. The entry originates in a study of T cell responses to AZD1222 COVID-19 vaccine. General study findings and limits: Dominant CD4 TCR responses targeted spike regions 160-218 and 743-854. Of the AZD1222 recipients, only 5 to 7 were seropositive at baseline. Repertoire collection took place solely once the T cell response had peaked.

The CDR3 runs 12 residues. Looked up from germline, CDR1 is ENHRY and CDR2 is SYGVKD. V was shortened by 11 bases and J by 0 bases, with 8 bases between the two germline ends. This specimen consisted of peripheral blood, obtained on day 0 of AZD1222 vaccination. The sequence came from an adult in good health. The genes are TRBV10-3 and TRBJ1-3; no clear D. The CDR3 nucleotides are TGTGCCTCCCGGGACTCTGGAAACACCATATATTTT. It yields the protein CASRDSGNTIYF.